These 28 T cell receptor beta chains originate from one sample sequenced in a study of spatial heterogeneity in lung cancer. Time point reported: blood at routine non-recurrence follow-up after resection. TCRdb reprocessed the 5' RACE reads via MiXCR and lists one record per CDR3 protein. The sample shows 27,000 or so distinct CDR3 sequences, more than 4.5% of them seen only once. Sequences were derived from PBMCs, sampled at follow-up. Receptor source: a female donor with early-stage non-small cell lung cancer.

The table lists this clonotype with many counts. CDR3 residues: CASSPLTGLYGYTF. The DNA for the CDR3 is TGTGCCAGTAGTCCCCTGACAGGGCTTTATGGCTACACCTTC. The chain combines TRBV19 with TRBJ1-2, with TRBD1 identical over 7 bases. Germline V gene data show CDR1 as LNHDA and CDR2 as SQIVND (reference sequence). The length of the CDR3 is 14 residues. V shed 5 bases, J shed 5 bases, and the junction held 8 bases outside the gene matches.

This clonotype was seen ten or more times. The chain combines TRBV7-2 with TRBJ1-1; possibly TRBD1 for D (6 bases). The CDR3 covers 16 residues. In germline, CDR1 is SGHTA, CDR2 FQGNSA. With 0 bases removed from V and 1 base from J, the gap between germline ends came to 12 bases. CDR3 nucleotides: TGTGCCAGCAGCTTAGCGCAGGCCAGGGGGAACACTGAAGCTTTCTTT. It codes for CASSLAQARGNTEAFF.

Ten or more counts support this clonotype. The chain carries TRBV20-1 and TRBJ2-1; D uncertain. Trimming took off 4 bases at V and 4 bases at J, with 5 bases between the two ends. This CDR3 region has 11 residues. From germline, CDR1 is DFQATT and CDR2 SNEGSKA (reference sequence). This CDR3 is CSANRYNEQFF. DNA of the CDR3: TGCAGTGCTAACCGGTACAATGAGCAGTTCTTC.

This clonotype was observed a handful of times. The chain couples TRBV10-3 to TRBJ2-2, with D unresolved. Germline loops: CDR1 ENHRY, CDR2 SYGVKD. The CDR3 length is 14 residues. Trimming shortened V by 3 bases and J by 6 bases, and 11 bases separated the two germline ends. The chain's CDR3 is CAISEVRGSGELFF. The CDR3 DNA is TGTGCCATCAGTGAAGTGAGAGGCTCCGGGGAGCTGTTTTTT.

There are many counts of this clonotype. V and J are TRBV7-9 and TRBJ2-5; 14 nucleotides line up with TRBD2. The CDR3 contains 16 residues. Germline CDR1 and CDR2: SEHNR and FQNEAQ (reference sequence). Germline trimming cut 6 bases from V and 5 bases from J; bases unmatched to any gene: 8. The CDR3: CASSRGLAGGGETQYF. CDR3 nucleotide sequence: TGTGCCAGCAGTCGCGGACTAGCGGGGGGTGGTGAGACCCAGTACTTC.

In its sample, this clonotype ranks as medium-sized. The gene calls are TRBV25-1 and TRBJ2-1; TRBD2 aligns across 11 bases. Germline V gene sequence: CDR1 MGHDK, CDR2 SYGVNS. The CDR3 covers 15 residues. V shed 8 bases, J shed 4 bases, and the junction held 7 bases outside the gene matches. The DNA of the CDR3 is TGTGCCAGCGTCGATAGCGGGAGGGGGTACAATGAGCAGTTCTTC. It yields the protein CASVDSGRGYNEQFF.

The sample holds many counts of this clonotype. The rearrangement joins TRBV7-2 to TRBJ2-3, with D possibly called TRBD1 or TRBD2 (7 bases each). CDR1 and CDR2 from the germline V gene are SGHTA and FQGNSA. V lost 5 bases to trimming and J lost 0 bases, with 15 bases between them. This CDR3 is 16 amino acids long. CDR3 sequence: CASSPRQGGSTDTQYF. CDR3 nucleotides: TGTGCCAGCAGCCCCAGACAGGGAGGGAGCACAGATACGCAGTATTTT.

In this sample, this clonotype turned up a few times. The chain couples TRBV7-2 to TRBJ2-3; the match to TRBD2 covers 8 bases. CDR1 SGHTA and CDR2 FQGNSA come from the germline V gene. This CDR3 has 14 amino acids. V gave up 5 bases and J gave up 8 bases; unmatched junction bases: 9. The CDR3 sequence is CASSTIGGAGTQYF. For the CDR3, the DNA is TGTGCCAGCAGCACGATCGGGGGGGCCGGTACGCAGTATTTT.

This clonotype was found many times. This sequence joins TRBV5-1 and TRBJ2-5, with a tentative D call TRBD2 (6 bases). The V gene's germline CDR1 is SGHRS and CDR2 YFSETQ. This CDR3 has 14 residues. Between the trimmed V and J ends, which lost 1 base and 5 bases, there was a span of 12 bases. CDR3 sequence: CASSLSGVGETQYF. The CDR3 DNA follows: TGCGCCAGCAGCTTGTCGGGAGTGGGGGAGACCCAGTACTTC.

This clonotype was counted at least ten times. V is TRBV4-3 and J is TRBJ2-3, with D uncertain. The V end lost 0 bases, the J end lost 2 bases, and 6 bases lay between the germline ends. The CDR3 is 14 amino acids. Germline values: CDR1 LGHNA, CDR2 YSLEER. The CDR3 sequence: CASSQDRDTDTQYF. The CDR3 nucleotides read TGCGCCAGCAGCCAAGACAGAGACACAGATACGCAGTATTTT.

The sample holds many counts of this clonotype. The rearrangement joins TRBV7-2 to TRBJ2-6, with TRBD1 matching 8 bases. Germline assignment: CDR1 SGHTA and CDR2 FQGNSA. This CDR3 comprises 14 residues. V lost 4 bases, J lost 11 bases, and 7 bases stayed unmatched. CDR3 bases: TGTGCCAGCAGCTCATACGGACAGGGTGACGTCCTGACTTTC. It codes for CASSSYGQGDVLTF.

Ten or more counts support this clonotype. In nucleotides, the CDR3 is TGCAGCGTTGCCCGGGGGAGGGCTGAAGCTTTCTTT. Translating it yields CSVARGRAEAFF. This chain connects TRBV29-1 to TRBJ1-1; a weak D match, TRBD1 (5 bases). Trimming stripped 4 bases from V and 6 bases from J, with 12 bases between. CDR1 and CDR2 (germline): SQVTM, ANQGSEA. The CDR3 consists of 12 residues.

This clonotype was observed many times. This rearrangement joins TRBV6-5 to TRBJ1-1; D remains ambiguous. V dropped 6 bases and J dropped 5 bases, with 10 bases sitting between them. The CDR3 has 12 amino acids. The germline V gene has CDR1 MNHEY and CDR2 SVGAGI. This CDR3 reads CASSRGLTEAFF. In DNA, the CDR3 is TGTGCCAGCAGCCGAGGACTAACTGAAGCTTTCTTT.

This clonotype was detected many times. The gene calls are TRBV6-1 and TRBJ2-3; no firm D call. Germline CDR1 is MNHNS and CDR2 is SASEGT. The CDR3 extends over 16 amino acids. The ends were cut back, 4 bases at V and 0 bases at J, with 14 bases in the middle. The CDR3 DNA follows: TGTGCCAGCAGTGGGGGTCGTGACCCTAGCACAGATACGCAGTATTTT. Translation: CASSGGRDPSTDTQYF.

At least ten counts were recorded for this clonotype. The chain combines TRBV18 with TRBJ2-3; D is unresolved. The germline V and J ends were trimmed by 6 bases and 4 bases, with 8 bases remaining between them. Germline values: CDR1 KGHSH, CDR2 LQKENI. The CDR3 runs 12 residues. Here the CDR3 DNA reads TGTGCCAGCTCCCCCCGGGCAGATACGCAGTATTTT. It encodes CASSPRADTQYF.

The V and J genes are TRBV4-3 and TRBJ2-2, with D maybe TRBD2 (5 bases). V lost 2 bases, J lost 4 bases, and 14 bases lay in between. The CDR3 contains 16 residues. CDR1 is LGHNA and CDR2 is YSLEER in the germline V gene. CDR3 coding DNA: TGCGCCAGCAGCCAACTAGCTCGGAGATTCACCGGGGAGCTGTTTTTT. This gives the protein CASSQLARRFTGELFF.

This clonotype is deemed medium-sized. The chain combines TRBV7-3 with TRBJ2-2; 11 nucleotides match TRBD1. The CDR3 spans 16 residues. Per the germline V gene, CDR1 is SGHTA and CDR2 is FQGTGA. Trimming cost V 4 bases and J 4 bases; bases outside gene matches: 5. CDR3 region: CASSWTGGASTGELFF. Here the CDR3 DNA reads TGTGCCAGCAGCTGGACAGGGGGCGCGAGCACCGGGGAGCTGTTTTTT.

This clonotype was seen repeatedly, ten times or more. DNA of the CDR3: TGTGCCAGCAGTGAAGCGCTGAGAAGCGGCTCCTACAATGAGCAGTTCTTC. As protein: CASSEALRSGSYNEQFF. The chain uses TRBV2 and TRBJ2-1; a weak D match, TRBD2 (5 bases). The V gene lost 0 bases and the J gene lost 0 bases, with 12 bases spanning the gap. This CDR3 region has 17 residues. CDR1 and CDR2 (germline): SNHLY, FYNNEI.

This clonotype was seen many times. As DNA, the CDR3 is TGTGCCAGCAGTTTGCGGGGAGGCTACACCTTC. Amino acid sequence: CASSLRGGYTF. V is TRBV28 and J is TRBJ1-2, with unresolved D. Germline values: CDR1 MDHEN, CDR2 SYDVKM. The CDR3 covers 11 residues. The V and J ends lost 3 bases and 8 bases respectively, with 7 bases between them.

This clonotype was observed at least ten times. V usage is TRBV29-1 and J usage is TRBJ1-1; 7 nucleotides align to TRBD1. The length of the CDR3 is 13 residues. The trim removed 7 bases at V and 1 base at J, leaving 6 bases unmatched. Germline lookup yields CDR1 SQVTM and CDR2 ANQGSEA. The CDR3 region is CSDLTGENTEAFF. In nucleotides, the CDR3 is TGCAGCGACCTCACAGGGGAGAACACTGAAGCTTTCTTT.

This clonotype came up many times. The chain recombines TRBV7-2 with TRBJ2-1; D not resolved. This CDR3 contains 12 residues. Germline-derived CDR1 and CDR2 are SGHTA and FQGNSA. The germline V and J ends were trimmed by 0 bases and 10 bases, with 7 bases remaining between them. CDR3 DNA: TGTGCCAGCAGCTTAGCGCTCGGGGAGCAGTTCTTC. Protein: CASSLALGEQFF.

This clonotype was picked up many times. The J gene is TRBJ1-1, the V gene TRBV20-1; possibly TRBD1 for D (6 bases). The CDR3 covers 12 residues. The germline V and J ends were trimmed by 3 bases and 3 bases, with 8 bases remaining between them. Germline V gives CDR1 DFQATT, CDR2 SNEGSKA (reference sequence). The CDR3, as DNA: TGCAGTGCTAGCTCAGGGGACACTGAAGCTTTCTTT. This codes for CSASSGDTEAFF.

This clonotype was seen many times. The V and J genes are TRBV6-2 or TRBV6-3 and TRBJ1-1; possibly TRBD1 for D (5 bases). The germline gives CDR1 MNHEY, CDR2 SVGEGT. The length of the CDR3 is 14 residues. Trimming stripped 5 bases from V and 5 bases from J, with 15 bases between. CDR3 sequence: CASSNPGWRTEAFF. CDR3 bases: TGTGCCAGCAGTAACCCAGGGTGGAGAACTGAAGCTTTCTTT.

This clonotype has a count of ten or more. The rearrangement uses TRBV28 and TRBJ2-3; D might be TRBD1 (7 bases). This CDR3 is built from 16 residues. Trimming stripped 7 bases from V and 0 bases from J, with 17 bases between. The germline V gene encodes CDR1 MDHEN and CDR2 SYDVKM. CDR3 protein: CASTIFRGESTDTQYF. The CDR3 DNA is TGTGCCAGCACCATATTCAGGGGGGAAAGCACAGATACGCAGTATTTT. The variable domain in full, with the rest retrieved from reference TRBV28 and TRBJ2-3, is DVKVTQSSRYLVKRTGEKVFLECVQDMDHENMFWYRQDPGLGLRLIYFSYDVKMKEKGDIPEGYSVSREKKERFSLILESASTNQTSMYLCASTIFRGESTDTQYFGPGTRLTVL.

This clonotype was seen ten or more times. The CDR3: CASSSPGTNQETQYF. In nucleotides, the CDR3 is TGTGCCAGCAGCTCGCCCGGGACCAACCAAGAGACCCAGTACTTC. The V gene is TRBV11-1, the J gene TRBJ2-5; D could derive from TRBD1 or TRBD2 (5 bases each). Germline V gene lookup returns CDR1 SGHAT and CDR2 FQDESV (reference sequence). V dropped 4 bases and J dropped 0 bases, with 12 bases sitting between them. This CDR3 spans 15 amino acids. Using reference TRBV11-1 and TRBJ2-5 for the parts outside the CDR3, the full variable domain is EAEVAQSPRYKITEKSQAVAFWCDPISGHATLYWYRQILGQGPELLVQFQDESVVDDSQLPKDRFSAERLKGVDSTLKIQPAELGDSAMYLCASSSPGTNQETQYFGPGTRLLVL.

By frequency in the sample, this clonotype is medium-sized. V usage is TRBV5-1 and J usage is TRBJ2-1; weak D call: TRBD2 (7 bases). V lost 0 bases to trimming and J lost 8 bases, with 15 bases between them. CDR3 length equals 15 residues. Per germline, CDR1 SGHRS and CDR2 YFSETQ. CDR3 nucleotides: TGCGCCAGCAGCTTGGGGTTGCGGGGGCGGGATGAGCAGTTCTTC. Translation gives CASSLGLRGRDEQFF.

This clonotype showed up just a few times. The chain joins TRBV27 to TRBJ2-3, with unresolved D. Germline-derived CDR1 and CDR2 are MNHEY and SMNVEV (reference sequence). V lost 1 base, J lost 2 bases, and 4 bases lay in between. The CDR3 spans 13 residues. The CDR3 DNA follows: TGTGCCAGCAGTTTATGGTCCACAGATACGCAGTATTTT. Its protein product is CASSLWSTDTQYF.

In its sample, this clonotype was seen many times. The V call is TRBV20-1, the J call TRBJ2-1; D may be TRBD1 (5 bases). V shed 1 base and J shed 8 bases, with 12 bases lying between them. Germline V lookup: CDR1 DFQATT, CDR2 SNEGSKA (reference sequence). The CDR3 extends over 13 amino acids. The DNA for the CDR3 is TGCAGTGCTAGAGCTCAGCAGGGTTATGAGCAGTTCTTC. Amino acids: CSARAQQGYEQFF.